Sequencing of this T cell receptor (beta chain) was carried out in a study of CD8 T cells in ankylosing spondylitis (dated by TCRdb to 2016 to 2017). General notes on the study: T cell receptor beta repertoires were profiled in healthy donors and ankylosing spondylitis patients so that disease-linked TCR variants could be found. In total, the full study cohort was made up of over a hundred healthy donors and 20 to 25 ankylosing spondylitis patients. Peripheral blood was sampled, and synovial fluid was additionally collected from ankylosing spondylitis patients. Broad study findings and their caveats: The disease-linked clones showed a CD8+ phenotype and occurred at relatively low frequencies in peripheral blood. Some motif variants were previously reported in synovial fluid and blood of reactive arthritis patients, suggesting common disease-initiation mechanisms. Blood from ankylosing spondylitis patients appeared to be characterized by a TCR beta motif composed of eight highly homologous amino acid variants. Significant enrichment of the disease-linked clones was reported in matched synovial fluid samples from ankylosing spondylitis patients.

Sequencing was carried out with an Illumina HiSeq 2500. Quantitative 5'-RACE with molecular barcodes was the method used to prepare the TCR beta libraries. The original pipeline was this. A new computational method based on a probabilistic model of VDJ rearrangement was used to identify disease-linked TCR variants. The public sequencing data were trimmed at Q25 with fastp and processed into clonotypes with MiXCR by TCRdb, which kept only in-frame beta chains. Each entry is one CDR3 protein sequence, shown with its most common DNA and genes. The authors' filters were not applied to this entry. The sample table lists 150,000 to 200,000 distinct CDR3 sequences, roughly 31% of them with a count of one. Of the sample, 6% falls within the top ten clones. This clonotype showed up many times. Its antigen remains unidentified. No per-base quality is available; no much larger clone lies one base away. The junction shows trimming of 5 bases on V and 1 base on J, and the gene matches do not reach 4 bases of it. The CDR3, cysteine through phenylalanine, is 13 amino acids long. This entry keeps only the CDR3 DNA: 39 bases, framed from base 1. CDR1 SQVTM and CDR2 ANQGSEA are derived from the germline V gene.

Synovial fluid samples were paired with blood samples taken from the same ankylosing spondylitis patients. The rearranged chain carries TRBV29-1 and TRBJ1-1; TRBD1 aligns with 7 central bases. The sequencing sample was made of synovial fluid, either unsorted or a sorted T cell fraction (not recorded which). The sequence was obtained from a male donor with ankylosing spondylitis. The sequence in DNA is TGCAGCGTTCTCAGGGGGGGGAACACTGAAGCTTTCTTT. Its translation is CSVLRGGNTEAFF.